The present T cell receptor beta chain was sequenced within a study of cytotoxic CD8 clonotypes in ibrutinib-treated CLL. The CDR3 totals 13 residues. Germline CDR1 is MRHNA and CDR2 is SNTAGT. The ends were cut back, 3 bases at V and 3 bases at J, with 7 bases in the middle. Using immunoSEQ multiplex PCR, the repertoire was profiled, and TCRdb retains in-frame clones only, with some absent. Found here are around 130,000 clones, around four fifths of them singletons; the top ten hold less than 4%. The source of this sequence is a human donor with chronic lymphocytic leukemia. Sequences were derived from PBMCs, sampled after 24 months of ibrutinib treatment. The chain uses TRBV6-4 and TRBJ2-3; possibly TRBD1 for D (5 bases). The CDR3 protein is CASSEQGTDTQYF. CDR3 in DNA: TGTGCCAGCAGTGAGCAGGGAACAGATACGCAGTATTTT.